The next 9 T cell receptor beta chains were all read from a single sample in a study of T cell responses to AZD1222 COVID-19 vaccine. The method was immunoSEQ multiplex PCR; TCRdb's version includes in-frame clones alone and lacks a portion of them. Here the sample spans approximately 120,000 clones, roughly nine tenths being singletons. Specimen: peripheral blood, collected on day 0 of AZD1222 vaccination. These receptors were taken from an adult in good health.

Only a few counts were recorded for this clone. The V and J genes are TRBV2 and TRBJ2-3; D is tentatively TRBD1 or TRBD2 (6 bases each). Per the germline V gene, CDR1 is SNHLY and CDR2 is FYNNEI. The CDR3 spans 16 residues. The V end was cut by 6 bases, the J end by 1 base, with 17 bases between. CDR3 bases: TGTGCCAGCAGGGGGGGACAAACCTGGGGCACAGATACGCAGTATTTT. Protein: CASRGGQTWGTDTQYF.

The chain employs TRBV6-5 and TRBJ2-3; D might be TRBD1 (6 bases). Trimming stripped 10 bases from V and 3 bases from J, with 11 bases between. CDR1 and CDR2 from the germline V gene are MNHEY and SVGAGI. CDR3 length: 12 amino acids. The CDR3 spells CATRQATDTQYF. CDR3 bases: TGTGCCACCCGACAGGCTACAGATACGCAGTATTTT.

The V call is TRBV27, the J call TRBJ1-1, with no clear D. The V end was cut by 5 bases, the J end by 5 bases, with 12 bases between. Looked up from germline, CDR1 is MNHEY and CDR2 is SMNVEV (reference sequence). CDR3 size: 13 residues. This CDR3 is CASSPSWGTEAFF. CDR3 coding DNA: TGTGCCAGCAGTCCTTCATGGGGAACTGAAGCTTTCTTT.

The DNA for the CDR3 is TGTGCCAGCAGCCCAACCGGGACAGGGTCTCCCCCCGACAATGAGCAGTTCTTC. Amino acids: CASSPTGTGSPPDNEQFF. The chain carries TRBV2 and TRBJ2-1; TRBD1 matches at 9 bases. Losses at the gene ends were 6 bases for V and 5 bases for J; bases not matched to a gene: 17. This CDR3 spans 18 amino acids. Per germline, CDR1 SNHLY and CDR2 FYNNEI.

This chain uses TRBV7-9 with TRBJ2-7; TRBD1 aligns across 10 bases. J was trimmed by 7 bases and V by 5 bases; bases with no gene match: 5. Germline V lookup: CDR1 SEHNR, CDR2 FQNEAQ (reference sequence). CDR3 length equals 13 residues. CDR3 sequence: CASSPTGGWEQYF. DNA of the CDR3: TGTGCCAGCAGCCCGACAGGGGGCTGGGAGCAGTACTTC.

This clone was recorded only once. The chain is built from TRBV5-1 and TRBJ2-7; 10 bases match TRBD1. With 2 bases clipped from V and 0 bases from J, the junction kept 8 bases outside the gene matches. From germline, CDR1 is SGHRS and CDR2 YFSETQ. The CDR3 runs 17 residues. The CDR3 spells CASSFEPGQGSSYEQYF. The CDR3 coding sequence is TGCGCCAGCAGCTTCGAGCCGGGACAGGGGTCCTCCTACGAGCAGTACTTC.

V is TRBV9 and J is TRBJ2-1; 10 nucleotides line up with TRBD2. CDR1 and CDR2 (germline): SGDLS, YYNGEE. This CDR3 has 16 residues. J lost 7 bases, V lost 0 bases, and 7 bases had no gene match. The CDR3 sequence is CASSVGLAGAENEQFF. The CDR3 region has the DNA TGTGCCAGCAGCGTAGGGCTAGCGGGAGCGGAGAATGAGCAGTTCTTC.

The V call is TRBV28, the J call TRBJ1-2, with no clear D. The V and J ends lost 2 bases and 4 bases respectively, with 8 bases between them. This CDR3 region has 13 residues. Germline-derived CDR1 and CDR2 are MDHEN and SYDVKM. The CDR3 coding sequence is TGTGCCAGCAGTTTAGGATGGGGCTATGGCTACACCTTC. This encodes CASSLGWGYGYTF.

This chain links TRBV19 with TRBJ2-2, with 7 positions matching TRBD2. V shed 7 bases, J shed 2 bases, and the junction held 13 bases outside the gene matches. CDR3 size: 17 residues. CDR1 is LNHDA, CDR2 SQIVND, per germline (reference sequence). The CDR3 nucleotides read TGTGCCAGTACCACAAGAGGGGAGGGACGCAACACCGGGGAGCTGTTTTTT. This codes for CASTTRGEGRNTGELFF.